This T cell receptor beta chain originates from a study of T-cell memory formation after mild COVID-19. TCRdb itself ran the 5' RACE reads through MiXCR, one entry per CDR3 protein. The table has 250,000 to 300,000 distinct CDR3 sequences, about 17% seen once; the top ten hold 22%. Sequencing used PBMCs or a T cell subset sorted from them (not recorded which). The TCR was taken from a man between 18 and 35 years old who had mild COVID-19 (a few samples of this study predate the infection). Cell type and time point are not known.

Written as DNA, the CDR3 is TGTGCCAGCCTTCCCTCTGGGGCCAACGTCCTGACTTTC. Amino acid sequence: CASLPSGANVLTF. The chain uses TRBV11-2 and TRBJ2-6; D call uncertain. V was pared by 8 bases and J by 0 bases, with 5 bases between. The germline V gene has CDR1 SGHAT and CDR2 FQNNGV. The CDR3 is made up of 13 amino acids. The variable domain in full, completed from reference TRBV11-2 and TRBJ2-6, reads EAGVAQSPRYKIIEKRQSVAFWCNPISGHATLYWYQQILGQGPKLLIQFQNNGVVDDSQLPKDRFSAERLKGVDSTLKIQPAKLEDSAVYLCASLPSGANVLTFGAGSRLTVL.